Listed here are 2 T cell receptor beta chains from one sample, sequenced in a study of T cells in Graves' hyperthyroidism and ophthalmopathy. Using RNA transcripts as the source, TCR beta CDR3 regions were amplified. The HTBI primer set drove a first-round RT-PCR of the TCR CDR3. TCRdb analysed the multiplex PCR reads with MiXCR anew, one entry per CDR3 protein. The repertoire has hundreds of thousands of distinct CDR3 sequences, approximately 14% of them found once; the top ten carry around 9.6%. The specimen was blood. These receptors were collected from a young woman with Graves' hyperthyroidism.

This clonotype was counted at least ten times. The genes are TRBV3-1 and TRBJ2-7; 11 bases fit TRBD2. With 4 bases clipped from V and 3 bases from J, the junction kept 11 bases outside the gene matches. Germline V gives CDR1 LGHDT, CDR2 YNNKEL (reference sequence). The CDR3 consists of 17 residues. CDR3 nucleotide sequence: TGTGCCAGCAGCCCCGGGACTAGCGGAGTCCTACTCTACGAGCAGTACTTC. Translated, it gives CASSPGTSGVLLYEQYF.

This clonotype has just a few counts. V usage is TRBV12-3 or TRBV12-4 and J usage is TRBJ2-3; D gene uncertain. V was cut by 3 bases and J by 4 bases, with 11 bases left in between. This CDR3 contains 14 residues. DNA of the CDR3: TGTGCCAGCAGTTTTGGCGTAGTATCAGATACGCAGTATTTT. Its translation: CASSFGVVSDTQYF.